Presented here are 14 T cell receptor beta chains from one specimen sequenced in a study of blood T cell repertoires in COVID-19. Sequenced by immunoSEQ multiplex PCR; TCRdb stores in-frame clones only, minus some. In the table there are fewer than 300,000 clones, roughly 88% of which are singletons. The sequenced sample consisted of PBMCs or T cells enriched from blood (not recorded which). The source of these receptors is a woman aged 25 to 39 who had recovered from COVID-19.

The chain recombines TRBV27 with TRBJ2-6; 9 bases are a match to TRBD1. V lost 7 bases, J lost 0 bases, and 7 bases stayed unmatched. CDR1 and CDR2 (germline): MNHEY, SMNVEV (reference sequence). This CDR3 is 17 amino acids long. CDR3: CASTRKGQGSGANVLTF. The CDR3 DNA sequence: TGTGCCAGCACGCGTAAGGGACAGGGCTCTGGGGCCAACGTCCTGACTTTC.

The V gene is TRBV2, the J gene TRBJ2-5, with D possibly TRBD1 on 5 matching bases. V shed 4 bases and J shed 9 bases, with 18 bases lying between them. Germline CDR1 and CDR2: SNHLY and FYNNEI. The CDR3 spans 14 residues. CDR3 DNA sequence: TGTGCCAGCAGTGTGTCCAGCGCAACAGGTCCCCAGTACTTC. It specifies CASSVSSATGPQYF.

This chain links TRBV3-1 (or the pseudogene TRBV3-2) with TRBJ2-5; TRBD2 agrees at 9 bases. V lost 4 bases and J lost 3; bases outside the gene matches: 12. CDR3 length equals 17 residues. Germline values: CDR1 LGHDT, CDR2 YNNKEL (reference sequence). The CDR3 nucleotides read TGTGCCAGCAGCCGCACCTCGGGTAGCGGGGGAAAAGAGACCCAGTACTTC. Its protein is CASSRTSGSGGKETQYF.

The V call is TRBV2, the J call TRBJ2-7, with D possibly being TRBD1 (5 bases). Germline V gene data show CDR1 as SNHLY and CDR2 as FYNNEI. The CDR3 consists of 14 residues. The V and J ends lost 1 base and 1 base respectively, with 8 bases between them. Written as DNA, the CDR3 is TGTGCCAGCAGTGAAGGGCAGGGATCCTACGAGCAGTACTTC. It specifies CASSEGQGSYEQYF.

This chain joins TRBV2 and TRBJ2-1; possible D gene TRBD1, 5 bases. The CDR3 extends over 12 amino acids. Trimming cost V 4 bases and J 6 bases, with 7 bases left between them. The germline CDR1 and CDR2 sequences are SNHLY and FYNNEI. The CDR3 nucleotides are TGTGCCAGCAGTGGACAGAGCAATGAGCAGTTCTTC. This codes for CASSGQSNEQFF.

The CDR3 protein is CATSRGSVRLSGANVLTF. The CDR3 nucleotides read TGTGCCACCAGCAGAGGATCCGTCCGACTCTCTGGGGCCAACGTCCTGACTTTC. This chain connects TRBV15 to TRBJ2-6; D is ambiguous. Trimming took 1 base from V and 0 from J, leaving 13 bases between them. Germline lookup yields CDR1 LNHNV and CDR2 YYDKDF (reference sequence). There are 18 residues in the CDR3.

CDR3 loop: CASSYSQPMNTEAFF. Here the CDR3 DNA reads TGTGCCAGCAGTTACTCACAGCCCATGAACACTGAAGCTTTCTTT. The chain uses TRBV6-5 and TRBJ1-1; no definite D call. Per the germline V gene, CDR1 is MNHEY and CDR2 is SVGAGI. The CDR3 spans 15 residues. The V gene lost 0 bases and the J gene lost 0 bases, with 8 bases spanning the gap.

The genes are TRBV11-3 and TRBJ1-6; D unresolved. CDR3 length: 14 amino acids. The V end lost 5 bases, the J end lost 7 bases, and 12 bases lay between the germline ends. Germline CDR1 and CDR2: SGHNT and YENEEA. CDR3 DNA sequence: TGTGCCAGCAGCCGAGGCGGCTCGAATTCACCCCTCCACTTT. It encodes CASSRGGSNSPLHF.

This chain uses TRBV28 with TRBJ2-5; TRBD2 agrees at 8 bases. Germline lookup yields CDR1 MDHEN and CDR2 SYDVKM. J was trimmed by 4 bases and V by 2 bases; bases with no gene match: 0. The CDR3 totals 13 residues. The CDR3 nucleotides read TGTGCCAGCAGTTTAGCGGGAGGAGAGACCCAGTACTTC. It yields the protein CASSLAGGETQYF.

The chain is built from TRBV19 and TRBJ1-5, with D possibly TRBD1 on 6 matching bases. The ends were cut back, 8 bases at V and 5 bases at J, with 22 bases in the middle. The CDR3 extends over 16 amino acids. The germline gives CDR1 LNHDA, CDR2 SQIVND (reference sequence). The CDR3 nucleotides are TGTGCCAGTGGACCGAGACAGGAGACCTTCGATCAGCCCCAGCATTTT. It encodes CASGPRQETFDQPQHF.

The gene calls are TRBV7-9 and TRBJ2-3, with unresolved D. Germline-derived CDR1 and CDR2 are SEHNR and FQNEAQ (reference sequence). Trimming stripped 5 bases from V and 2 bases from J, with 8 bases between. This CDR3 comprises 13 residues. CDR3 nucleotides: TGTGCCAGCAGCACCACAGCCACAGATACGCAGTATTTT. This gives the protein CASSTTATDTQYF.

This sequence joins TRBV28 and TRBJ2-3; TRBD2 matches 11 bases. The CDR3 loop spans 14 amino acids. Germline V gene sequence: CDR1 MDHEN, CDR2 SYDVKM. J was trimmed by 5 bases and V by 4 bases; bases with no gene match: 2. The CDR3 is CASSWGLAEDTQYF. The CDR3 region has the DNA TGTGCCAGCAGTTGGGGACTAGCGGAAGATACGCAGTATTTT.

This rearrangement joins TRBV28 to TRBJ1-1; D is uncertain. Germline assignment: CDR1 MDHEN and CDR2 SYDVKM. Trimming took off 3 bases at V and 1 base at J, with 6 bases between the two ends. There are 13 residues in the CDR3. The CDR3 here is CASSLAANTEAFF. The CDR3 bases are TGTGCCAGCAGTTTGGCTGCGAACACTGAAGCTTTCTTT.

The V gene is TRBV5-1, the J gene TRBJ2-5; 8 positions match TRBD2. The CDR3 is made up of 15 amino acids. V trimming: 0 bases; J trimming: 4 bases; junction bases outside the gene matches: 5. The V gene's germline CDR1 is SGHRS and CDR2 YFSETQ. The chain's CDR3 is CASSLESLAGETQYF. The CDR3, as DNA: TGCGCCAGCAGCTTGGAATCGCTAGCGGGAGAGACCCAGTACTTC. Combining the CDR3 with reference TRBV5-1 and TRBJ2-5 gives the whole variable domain KAGVTQTPRYLIKTRGQQVTLSCSPISGHRSVSWYQQTPGQGLQFLFEYFSETQRNKGNFPGRFSGRQFSNSRSEMNVSTLELGDSALYLCASSLESLAGETQYFGPGTRLLVL.